This T cell receptor (beta chain) comes out of a study of T-cell reconstitution after alpha-beta-depleted transplantation in children. This clonotype was observed many times. The V and J ends lost 0 bases and 2 bases respectively, with 5 bases between them. This CDR3 spans 13 amino acids. Germline loops: CDR1 SGHDT, CDR2 YYEEEE. Preparing the TCRbeta library involved the use of unique molecular identifiers. TCRdb redid the calling of the PCR reads with MiXCR, one entry per CDR3 protein. The sample includes about 230,000 distinct CDR3 sequences, over 9.5% seen only once; the top ten take over 4.5%. The J gene is TRBJ2-5, the V gene TRBV5-6; no clear D gene. The sample was PBMCs from the stem cell graft donor, taken from the stem cell graft. The origin of this receptor is a human donor who donated a stem cell graft to a child with SCID. The DNA for the CDR3 is TGTGCCAGCAGCTTGGACTGGCAAGAGACCCAGTACTTC. This gives the protein CASSLDWQETQYF.